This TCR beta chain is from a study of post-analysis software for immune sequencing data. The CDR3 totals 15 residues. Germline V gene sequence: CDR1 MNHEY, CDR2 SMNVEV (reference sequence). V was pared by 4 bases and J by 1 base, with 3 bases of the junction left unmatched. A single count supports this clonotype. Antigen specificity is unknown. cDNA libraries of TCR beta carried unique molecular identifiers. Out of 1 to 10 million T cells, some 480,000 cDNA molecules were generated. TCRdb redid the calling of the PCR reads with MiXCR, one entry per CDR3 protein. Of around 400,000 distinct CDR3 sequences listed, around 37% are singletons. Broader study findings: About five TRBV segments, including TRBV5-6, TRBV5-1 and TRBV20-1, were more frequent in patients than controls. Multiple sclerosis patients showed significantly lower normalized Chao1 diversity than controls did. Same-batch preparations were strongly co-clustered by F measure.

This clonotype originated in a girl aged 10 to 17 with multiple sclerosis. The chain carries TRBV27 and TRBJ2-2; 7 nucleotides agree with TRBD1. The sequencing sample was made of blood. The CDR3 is CASSSTGWNTGELFF. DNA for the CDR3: TGTGCCAGCAGTTCGACAGGGTGGAACACCGGGGAGCTGTTTTTT.